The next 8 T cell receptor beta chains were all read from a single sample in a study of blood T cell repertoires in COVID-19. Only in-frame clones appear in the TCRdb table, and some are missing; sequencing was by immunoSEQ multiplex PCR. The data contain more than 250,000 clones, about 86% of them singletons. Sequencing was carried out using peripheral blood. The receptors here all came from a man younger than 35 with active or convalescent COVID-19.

The CDR3 loop is CASSQYPGTAGTDTQYF. The CDR3 DNA reads TGTGCCAGCAGCCAGTACCCGGGGACAGCCGGCACAGATACGCAGTATTTT. The chain combines TRBV9 with TRBJ2-3; 7 nucleotides agree with TRBD1. Germline V gene lookup returns CDR1 SGDLS and CDR2 YYNGEE. Trimming cost V 4 bases and J 1 base; bases outside gene matches: 12. This CDR3 contains 17 residues. The variable domain in full, completed from reference TRBV9 and TRBJ2-3, reads DSGVTQTPKHLITATGQRVTLRCSPRSGDLSVYWYQQSLDQGLQFLIQYYNGEERAKGNILERFSAQQFPDLHSELNLSSLELGDSALYFCASSQYPGTAGTDTQYFGPGTRLTVL.

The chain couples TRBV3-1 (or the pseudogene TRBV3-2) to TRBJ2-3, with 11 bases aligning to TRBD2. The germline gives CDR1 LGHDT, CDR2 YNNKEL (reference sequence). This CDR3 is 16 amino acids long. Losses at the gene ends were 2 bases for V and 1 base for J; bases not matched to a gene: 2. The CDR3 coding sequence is TGTGCCAGCAGCCAATCGGGACTAGCGGGCACAGATACGCAGTATTTT. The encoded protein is CASSQSGLAGTDTQYF.

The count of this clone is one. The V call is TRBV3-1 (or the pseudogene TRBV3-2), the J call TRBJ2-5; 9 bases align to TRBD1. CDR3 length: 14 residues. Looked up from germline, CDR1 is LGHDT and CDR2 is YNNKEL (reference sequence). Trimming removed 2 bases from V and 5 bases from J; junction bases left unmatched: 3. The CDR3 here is CASSQTGGAETQYF. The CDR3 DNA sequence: TGTGCCAGCAGCCAAACAGGGGGCGCGGAGACCCAGTACTTC.

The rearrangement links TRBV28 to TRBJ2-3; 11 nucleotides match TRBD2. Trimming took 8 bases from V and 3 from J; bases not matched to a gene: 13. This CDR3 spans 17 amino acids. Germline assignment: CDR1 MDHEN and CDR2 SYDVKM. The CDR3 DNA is TGTGCCAGCCCACCGAGCCCAACTAGCGGGGGAACAGATACGCAGTATTTT. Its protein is CASPPSPTSGGTDTQYF.

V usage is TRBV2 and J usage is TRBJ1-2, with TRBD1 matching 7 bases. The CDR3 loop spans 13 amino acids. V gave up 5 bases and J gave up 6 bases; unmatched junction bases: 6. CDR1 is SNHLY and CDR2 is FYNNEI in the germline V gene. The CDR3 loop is CASSRIGQDGYTF. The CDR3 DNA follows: TGTGCCAGCAGTAGGATCGGACAGGATGGCTACACCTTC.

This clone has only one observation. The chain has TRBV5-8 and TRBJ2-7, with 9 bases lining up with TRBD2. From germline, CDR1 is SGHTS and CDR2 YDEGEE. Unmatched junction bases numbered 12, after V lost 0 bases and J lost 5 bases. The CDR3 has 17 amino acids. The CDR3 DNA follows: TGTGCCAGCAGCTTGGAAATGGGCCTGCGGGAGGGCCACGAGCAGTACTTC. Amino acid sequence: CASSLEMGLREGHEQYF.

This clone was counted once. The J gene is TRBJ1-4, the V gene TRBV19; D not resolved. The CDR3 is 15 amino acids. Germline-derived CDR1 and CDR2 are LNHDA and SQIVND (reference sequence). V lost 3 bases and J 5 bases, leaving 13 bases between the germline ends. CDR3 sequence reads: CASSMWEGRNEKLFF. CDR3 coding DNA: TGTGCCAGTAGTATGTGGGAGGGCAGGAATGAAAAACTGTTTTTT.

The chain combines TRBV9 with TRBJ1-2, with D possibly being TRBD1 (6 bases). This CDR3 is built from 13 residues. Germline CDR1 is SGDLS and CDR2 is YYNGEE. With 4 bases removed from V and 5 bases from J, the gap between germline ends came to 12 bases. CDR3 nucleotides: TGTGCCAGCAGCCCAGATAGGGGGTATGGCTACACCTTC. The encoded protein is CASSPDRGYGYTF.